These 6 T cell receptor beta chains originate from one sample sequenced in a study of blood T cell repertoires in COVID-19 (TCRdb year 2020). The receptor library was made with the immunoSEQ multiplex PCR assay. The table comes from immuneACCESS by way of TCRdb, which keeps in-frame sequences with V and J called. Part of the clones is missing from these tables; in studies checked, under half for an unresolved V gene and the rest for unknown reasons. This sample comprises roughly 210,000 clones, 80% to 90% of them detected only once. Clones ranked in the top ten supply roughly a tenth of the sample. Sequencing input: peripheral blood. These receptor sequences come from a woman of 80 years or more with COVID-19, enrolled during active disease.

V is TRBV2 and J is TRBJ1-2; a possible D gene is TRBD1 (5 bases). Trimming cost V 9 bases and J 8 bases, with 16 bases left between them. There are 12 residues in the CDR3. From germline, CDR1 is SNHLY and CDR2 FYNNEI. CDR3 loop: CASKRGERGYTF. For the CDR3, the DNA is TGTGCCAGTAAAAGGGGCGAGAGGGGCTACACCTTC.

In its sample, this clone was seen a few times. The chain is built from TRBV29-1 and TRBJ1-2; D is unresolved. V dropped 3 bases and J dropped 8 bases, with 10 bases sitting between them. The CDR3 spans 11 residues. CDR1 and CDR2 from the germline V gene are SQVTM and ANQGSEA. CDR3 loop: CSVEPEGGYTF. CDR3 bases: TGCAGCGTTGAGCCGGAGGGAGGCTACACCTTC. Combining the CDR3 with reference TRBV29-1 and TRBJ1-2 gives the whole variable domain SAVISQKPSRDICQRGTSLTIQCQVDSQVTMMFWYRQQPGQSLTLIATANQGSEATYESGFVIDKFPISRPNLTFSTLTVSNMSPEDSSIYLCSVEPEGGYTFGSGTRLTVV.

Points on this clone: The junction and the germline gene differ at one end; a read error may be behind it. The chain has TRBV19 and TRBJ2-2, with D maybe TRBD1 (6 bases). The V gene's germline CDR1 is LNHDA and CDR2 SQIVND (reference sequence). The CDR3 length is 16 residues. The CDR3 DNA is TGTGCCAGTAGCCACCTCCAACAGGGTAACAGCGGGGAGCTGTTTTTT. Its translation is CASSHLQQGNSGELFF.

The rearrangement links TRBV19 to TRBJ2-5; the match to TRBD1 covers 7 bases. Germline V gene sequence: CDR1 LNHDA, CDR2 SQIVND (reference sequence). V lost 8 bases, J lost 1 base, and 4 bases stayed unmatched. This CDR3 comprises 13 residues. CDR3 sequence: CASADRSQETQYF. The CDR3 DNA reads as TGTGCCAGTGCGGACAGGAGCCAAGAGACCCAGTACTTC.

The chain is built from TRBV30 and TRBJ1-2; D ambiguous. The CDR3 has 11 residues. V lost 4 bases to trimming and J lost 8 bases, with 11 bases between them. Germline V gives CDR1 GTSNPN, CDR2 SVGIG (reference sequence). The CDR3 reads CAWNMERGYTF. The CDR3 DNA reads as TGTGCCTGGAATATGGAGCGGGGCTACACCTTC.

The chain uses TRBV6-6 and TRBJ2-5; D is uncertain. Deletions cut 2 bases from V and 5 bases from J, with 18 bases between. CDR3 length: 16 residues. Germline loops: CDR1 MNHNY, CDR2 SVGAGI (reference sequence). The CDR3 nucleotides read TGTGCCAGCAGTTACCTGGCCGGGTCCCTCGGGGAGACCCAGTACTTC. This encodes CASSYLAGSLGETQYF.